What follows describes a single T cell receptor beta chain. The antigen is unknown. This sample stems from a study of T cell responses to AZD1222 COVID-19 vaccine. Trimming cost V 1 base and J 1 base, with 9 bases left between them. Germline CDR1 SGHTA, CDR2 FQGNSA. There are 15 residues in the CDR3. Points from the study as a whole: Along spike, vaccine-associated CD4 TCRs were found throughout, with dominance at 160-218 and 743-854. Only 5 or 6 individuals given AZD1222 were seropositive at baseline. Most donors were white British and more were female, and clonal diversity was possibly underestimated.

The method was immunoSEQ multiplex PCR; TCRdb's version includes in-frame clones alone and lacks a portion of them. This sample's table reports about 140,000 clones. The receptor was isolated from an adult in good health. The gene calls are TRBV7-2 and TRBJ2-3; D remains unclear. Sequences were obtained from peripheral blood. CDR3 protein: CASSLGVARTDTQYF. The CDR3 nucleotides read TGTGCCAGCAGCTTAGGGGTAGCCCGCACAGATACGCAGTATTTT. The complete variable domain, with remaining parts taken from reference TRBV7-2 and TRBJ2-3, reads GAGVSQSPSNKVTEKGKDVELRCDPISGHTALYWYRQSLGQGLEFLIYFQGNSAPDKSGLPSDRFSAERTGGSVSTLTIQRTQQEDSAVYLCASSLGVARTDTQYFGPGTRLTVL.